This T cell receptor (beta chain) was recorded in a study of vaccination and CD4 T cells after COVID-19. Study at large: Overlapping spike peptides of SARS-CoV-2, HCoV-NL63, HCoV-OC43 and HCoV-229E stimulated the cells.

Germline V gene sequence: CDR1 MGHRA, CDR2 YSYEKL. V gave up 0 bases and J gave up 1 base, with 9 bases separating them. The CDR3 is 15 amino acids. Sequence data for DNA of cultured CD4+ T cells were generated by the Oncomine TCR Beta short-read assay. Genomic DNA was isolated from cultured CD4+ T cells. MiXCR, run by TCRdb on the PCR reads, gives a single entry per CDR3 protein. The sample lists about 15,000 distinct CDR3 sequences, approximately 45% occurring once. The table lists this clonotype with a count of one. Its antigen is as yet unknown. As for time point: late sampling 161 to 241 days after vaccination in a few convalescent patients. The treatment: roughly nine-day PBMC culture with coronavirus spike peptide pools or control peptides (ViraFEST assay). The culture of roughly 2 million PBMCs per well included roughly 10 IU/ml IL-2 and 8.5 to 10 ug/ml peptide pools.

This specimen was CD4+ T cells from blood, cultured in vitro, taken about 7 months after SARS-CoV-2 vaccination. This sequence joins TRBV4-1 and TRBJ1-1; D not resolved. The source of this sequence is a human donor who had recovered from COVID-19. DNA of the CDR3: TGCGCCAGCAGCCAAGATCGGTGGGAGAACACTGAAGCTTTCTTT. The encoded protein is CASSQDRWENTEAFF.